A selection of T cell receptor beta chains follows, all from one sample in a study of CD8 T cells in ankylosing spondylitis. Each CDR3 protein is one row after TCRdb ran MiXCR on the 5' RACE reads. The table includes around 42,000 distinct CDR3 sequences, less than 3% detected once. Sequences were obtained from blood, either unsorted or a sorted T cell fraction (not recorded which). These TCRs come from a male donor with ankylosing spondylitis or in good health (not recorded which). The CDR3 runs from the conserved cysteine through the conserved F or W. A D gene is named only where the DNA matches it firmly. Expanded clones are given a class, and other clones once, few, many or no size at all.

abundance,v_gene,d_gene,j_gene,CDR3nt,CDR3aa
many,TRBV9,.,TRBJ1-1,TGTGCCAGCAGCGTCCCTGTTGAGGTTAACACTGAAGCTTTCTTT,CASSVPVEVNTEAFF
many,TRBV9,.,TRBJ2-2,TGTGCCAGCAGCGTAGCGGCCGGGGAGCTGTTTTTT,CASSVAAGELFF
many,TRBV21-1,.,TRBJ1-3,TGTGCCAGCAGCAAAGCTGCCAGGAGCTCTGGAAACACCATATATTTT,CASSKAARSSGNTIYF
many,TRBV5-6,.,TRBJ1-6,TGTGCCAGCAGCTTTGAAGGGGAAAGTTCACCCCTCCACTTT,CASSFEGESSPLHF
many,TRBV9,TRBD1,TRBJ2-7,TGTGCCAGCAGCACGGGACAGGTCCACTACGAGCAGTACTTC,CASSTGQVHYEQYF
many,TRBV9,.,TRBJ1-4,TGTGCCAGCAGCGTAGAAGGGGACGGTAATGACAAACTGTTTTTT,CASSVEGDGNDKLFF
many,TRBV9,TRBD1,TRBJ1-5,TGTGCCAGCAGCCTGGGACAGGGATTCAATCAGCCCCAGCATTTT,CASSLGQGFNQPQHF
many,TRBV9,.,TRBJ1-2,TGTGCCAGCAGCGTAGAAGGGCAGTCCTTGGATGGCTACACCTTC,CASSVEGQSLDGYTF
many,TRBV9,.,TRBJ2-1,TGTGCCAGCAGCGTAGAAGGGGTGGGGAGCTCCTACAATGAGCAGTTCTTC,CASSVEGVGSSYNEQFF
many,TRBV9,TRBD2,TRBJ2-3,TGTGCCAGCAGCGTAGACCAAGCGGGAGGGCCACATACGCAGTATTTT,CASSVDQAGGPHTQYF
many,TRBV9,.,TRBJ1-3,TGTGCCAGCAGCCCCGAGTGGACAGCTGGAAACACCATATATTTT,CASSPEWTAGNTIYF
many,TRBV9,.,TRBJ1-2,TGTGCCAGCAGCGAGATAAACAGCAATGGCTACACCTTC,CASSEINSNGYTF
many,TRBV9,TRBD1,TRBJ1-4,TGTGCCAGCAGCGTAGCCTCCGGGACAGGGGGCACTAATGAAAAACTGTTTTTT,CASSVASGTGGTNEKLFF
many,TRBV9,.,TRBJ1-5,TGTGCCAGCAGCGTAGGAGTTAGCAATCAGCCCCAGCATTTT,CASSVGVSNQPQHF
many,TRBV5-1,TRBD2,TRBJ2-3,TGCGCCAGCAGCCTAGGGAGGGACGGGGCAGATACGCAGTATTTT,CASSLGRDGADTQYF
many,TRBV9,TRBD1,TRBJ1-2,TGTGCCAGCAGCGTTAGGGGACAGGGTTATGGCTACACCTTC,CASSVRGQGYGYTF
many,TRBV9,.,TRBJ2-7,TGTGCCAGCAGCGTAGCTCCGGAAAGCTACGAGCAGTACTTC,CASSVAPESYEQYF
.,TRBV9,.,TRBJ2-2,TGTGCCAGCAGCGTAGCGGCGGCCGCCGGGCCTGGGGAGCTGTTTTTT,CASSVAAAAGPGELFF
many,TRBV9,.,TRBJ2-2,TGTGCCAGCAGCGTAGGAGATAGAGGGGAGCTGTTTTTT,CASSVGDRGELFF
many,TRBV9,.,TRBJ1-4,TGTGCCAGCAGCGTAGGCCAGGGAGATGAAAAACTGTTTTTT,CASSVGQGDEKLFF
many,TRBV9,TRBD2,TRBJ2-3,TGTGCCAGCAGCGATAGCGGGCGCACAGATACGCAGTATTTT,CASSDSGRTDTQYF
many,TRBV9,TRBD2,TRBJ2-5,TGTGCCAGCAGCGTAAGCGGGGATTTCCAAGAGACCCAGTACTTC,CASSVSGDFQETQYF
many,TRBV9,.,TRBJ2-2,TGTGCCAGCAGCGTATCGGGGGAAAGAGGGGAGCTGTTTTTT,CASSVSGERGELFF
many,TRBV9,.,TRBJ2-6,TGTGCCAGCAGCCTCCCTGGGGCCAACGTCCTGACTTTC,CASSLPGANVLTF
many,TRBV9,.,TRBJ2-1,TGTGCCAGCAGCGTAGGTTTGAGTTTGTGGAATGAGCAGTTCTTC,CASSVGLSLWNEQFF
many,TRBV9,TRBD2,TRBJ2-7,TGTGCCAGCAGCGTGGCTAGCGGGTCGTACGAGCAGTACTTC,CASSVASGSYEQYF
many,TRBV9,.,TRBJ2-3,TGTGCCAGCAGCGTCGGTTTTGACACAGATACGCAGTATTTT,CASSVGFDTDTQYF
many,TRBV9,.,TRBJ1-1,TGTGCCAGCAGCGCAGGGACACAGATGAACACTGAAGCTTTCTTT,CASSAGTQMNTEAFF
many,TRBV6-5,TRBD1,TRBJ1-5,TGTGCCAGCGGTTACCGGGACAGGGGTCCAGTTAGCAATCAGCCCCAGCATTTT,CASGYRDRGPVSNQPQHF
many,TRBV9,.,TRBJ2-2,TGTGCCAGCAGCCCCAGAAGAAGTAAGGGGAGGACCGGGGAGCTGTTTTTT,CASSPRRSKGRTGELFF
many,TRBV9,TRBD1,TRBJ1-3,TGTGCCAGCAGCCATAGGACAGGCTCTGGAAACACCATATATTTT,CASSHRTGSGNTIYF